These 29 T cell receptor beta chains were sequenced from one sample in a study of neoadjuvant anti-PD-1 for oral cavity cancer. The data were produced by immunoSEQ multiplex PCR, yet TCRdb's version contains in-frame clones alone and is incomplete. The sample records about 14,000 clones, 60% to 65% being singletons. Here the sequenced sample was PBMCs, taken before nivolumab (anti-PD-1) treatment. These receptors all stem from a person between 35 and 79 years old with oral cavity squamous cell carcinoma.

This clone was seen once. V and J are TRBV7-9 and TRBJ1-6, with TRBD1 matching 7 bases. This CDR3 has 15 residues. V lost 2 bases to trimming and J lost 6 bases; unmatched junction nucleotides: 4. From germline, CDR1 is SEHNR and CDR2 FQNEAQ (reference sequence). The CDR3 loop reads CASSLSGTANSPLHF. In nucleotides, the CDR3 is TGTGCCAGCAGCTTATCCGGGACAGCTAATTCACCCCTCCACTTT.

In this sample, this clone turned up a few times. This chain joins TRBV7-9 and TRBJ2-5; D call uncertain. Germline CDR1 reads SEHNR; CDR2 reads FQNEAQ (reference sequence). This CDR3 has 13 residues. Deletions cut 5 bases from V and 5 bases from J, with 12 bases between. CDR3 loop: CASSPGPVETQYF. CDR3 DNA: TGTGCCAGCAGCCCGGGTCCGGTGGAGACCCAGTACTTC.

The table lists this clone with a few counts. This chain links TRBV2 with TRBJ1-1; 7 bases align to TRBD1. This CDR3 has 14 amino acids. The V gene's germline CDR1 is SNHLY and CDR2 FYNNEI. V trimming: 8 bases; J trimming: 5 bases; junction bases outside the gene matches: 11. CDR3 amino acids: CASSRPTGETEAFF. Here the CDR3 DNA reads TGTGCCAGCTCTCGTCCTACAGGGGAGACTGAAGCTTTCTTT.

This chain connects TRBV6-5 to TRBJ2-1, with D hard to call. Deletions cut 7 bases from V and 8 bases from J, with 9 bases between. The CDR3 extends over 11 amino acids. Looked up from germline, CDR1 is MNHEY and CDR2 is SVGAGI. The CDR3 loop reads CASIFADEQFF. DNA of the CDR3: TGTGCCAGCATCTTTGCTGATGAGCAGTTCTTC.

The chain links TRBV19 to TRBJ1-5; possibly TRBD1 for D (5 bases). CDR1 is LNHDA, CDR2 SQIVND, per germline (reference sequence). Between the trimmed V and J ends, which lost 1 base and 10 bases, there was a span of 8 bases. The CDR3 is made up of 12 amino acids. The CDR3 coding sequence is TGTGCCAGTAGTATAGTGCAGGGCCCCCAGCATTTT. It is translated as CASSIVQGPQHF.

The CDR3 DNA is TGTGCCAGCAGCCAAGGAGTGCAAGGGCAAGAGACCCAGTACTTC. It yields the protein CASSQGVQGQETQYF. The V and J genes are TRBV4-2 and TRBJ2-5; D is unresolved. Trimming left V 1 base short and J 2 bases short, with 11 bases between. There are 15 residues in the CDR3. Germline CDR1 LGHNA, CDR2 YNFKEQ.

This chain connects TRBV11-2 to TRBJ2-6; 8 bases fit TRBD1. Trimming removed 3 bases from V and 2 bases from J; junction bases left unmatched: 6. Germline CDR1 and CDR2: SGHAT and FQNNGV. CDR3 length equals 17 residues. The DNA of the CDR3 is TGTGCCAGCAGCTTGATGCGGACAGGGCCTGGGGCCAACGTCCTGACTTTC. Translation gives CASSLMRTGPGANVLTF.

There are a few counts of this clone. V usage is TRBV9 and J usage is TRBJ1-2; the match to TRBD1 covers 7 bases. The CDR3 covers 14 residues. Germline CDR1 and CDR2: SGDLS and YYNGEE. The ends lost 4 bases at V and 1 base at J; junction bases unmatched: 4. CDR3 coding DNA: TGTGCCAGCAGCCCCAGACAGGGTAACTATGGCTACACCTTC. Translating it yields CASSPRQGNYGYTF.

V usage is TRBV5-1 and J usage is TRBJ2-3; D might be TRBD1 (5 bases). The germline CDR1 and CDR2 sequences are SGHRS and YFSETQ. V was pared by 2 bases and J by 2 bases, with 9 bases between. CDR3 length: 14 residues. The CDR3 DNA reads TGCGCCAGCAGCTTTAGACAGATCACAGATACGCAGTATTTT. It specifies CASSFRQITDTQYF.

This clone showed up just a few times. The CDR3 DNA reads as TGTGCCACCGCCTTCGGAGGGACCTACGAGCAGTACTTC. Amino acid sequence: CATAFGGTYEQYF. The V call is TRBV19, the J call TRBJ2-7, with D tentatively TRBD2 (6 bases). CDR1 is LNHDA and CDR2 is SQIVND in the germline V gene (reference sequence). V shed 10 bases and J shed 2 bases, with 15 bases lying between them. This CDR3 region has 13 residues.

This rearrangement joins TRBV28 to TRBJ2-7; 9 bases map to TRBD2. V trimming: 2 bases; J trimming: 3 bases; junction bases outside the gene matches: 2. The CDR3 runs to 14 residues. Germline assignment: CDR1 MDHEN and CDR2 SYDVKM. CDR3 sequence reads: CASSLLAGRYEQYF. In nucleotides, the CDR3 is TGTGCCAGCAGTTTACTAGCGGGGCGCTACGAGCAGTACTTC.

The chain couples TRBV2 to TRBJ1-5; 10 bases map to TRBD1. Per germline, CDR1 SNHLY and CDR2 FYNNEI. V lost 3 bases to trimming and J lost 8 bases; unmatched junction nucleotides: 13. CDR3 size: 17 residues. In DNA, the CDR3 is TGTGCCAGCAGTGAGGCCGGGACAGGGGCTTTAAGTAAGCCCCAGCATTTT. It encodes CASSEAGTGALSKPQHF. Based on the CDR3 plus reference TRBV2 and TRBJ1-5, the full variable domain is EPEVTQTPSHQVTQMGQEVILRCVPISNHLYFYWYRQILGQKVEFLVSFYNNEISEKSEIFDDQFSVERPDGSNFTLKIRSTKLEDSAMYFCASSEAGTGALSKPQHFGDGTRLSIL.

V usage is TRBV29-1 and J usage is TRBJ1-2; D might be TRBD1 (5 bases). With 7 bases removed from V and 14 bases from J, the gap between germline ends came to 23 bases. The CDR3 extends over 12 amino acids. Per the germline V gene, CDR1 is SQVTM and CDR2 is ANQGSEA. Here the CDR3 DNA reads TGCAGCGGATCGACAGTTGGGGCTGGGGGGACCTTC. It is translated as CSGSTVGAGGTF.

V gene TRBV2 combines with J gene TRBJ2-1; tentative D call: TRBD1 (6 bases). The CDR3 consists of 13 residues. V lost 3 bases to trimming and J lost 8 bases, with 11 bases between them. Per the germline V gene, CDR1 is SNHLY and CDR2 is FYNNEI. The CDR3 coding sequence is TGTGCCAGCAGTGACCCAGGGGTGGATGAGCAGTTCTTC. Its protein product is CASSDPGVDEQFF.

The J gene is TRBJ2-5, the V gene TRBV28, with a tentative D call TRBD2 (5 bases). This CDR3 is built from 11 residues. Trimming shortened V by 2 bases and J by 7 bases, and 5 bases separated the two germline ends. The germline CDR1 and CDR2 sequences are MDHEN and SYDVKM. The CDR3 protein is CASSLRGTQYF. Written as DNA, the CDR3 is TGTGCCAGCAGTTTACGGGGGACCCAGTACTTC.

This clone has only a few counts. The chain couples TRBV2 to TRBJ1-6; D is unclear. The CDR3 has 14 residues. Germline CDR1 and CDR2: SNHLY and FYNNEI. The V and J ends lost 5 bases and 6 bases respectively, with 11 bases between them. The CDR3 DNA reads as TGTGCCAGCAGTCGGGATTTCCGTAATTCACCCCTCCACTTT. As protein: CASSRDFRNSPLHF.

The rearrangement links TRBV2 to TRBJ2-3, with D tentatively TRBD1 (5 bases). Trimming left V 7 bases short and J 4 bases short, with 15 bases between. The CDR3 extends over 14 amino acids. Germline V lookup: CDR1 SNHLY, CDR2 FYNNEI. The CDR3 sequence is CASKGPPLPDTQYF. The CDR3 DNA sequence: TGTGCCAGCAAGGGGCCACCGCTTCCAGATACGCAGTATTTT.

The CDR3 loop reads CASSLPTRRGQETQYF. The CDR3 DNA is TGTGCCAGCAGCTTACCGACGCGGAGAGGACAAGAGACCCAGTACTTC. The chain joins TRBV11-1 to TRBJ2-5, with D unresolved. From germline, CDR1 is SGHAT and CDR2 FQDESV (reference sequence). CDR3 length equals 16 residues. Deletions cut 2 bases from V and 2 bases from J, with 15 bases between.

The chain has TRBV2 and TRBJ1-1; D might be TRBD1 (5 bases). The CDR3 has 14 amino acids. With 5 bases removed from V and 4 bases from J, the gap between germline ends came to 14 bases. In germline, CDR1 is SNHLY, CDR2 FYNNEI. The CDR3 DNA reads as TGTGCCAGCAGTAAGCAGGGCAAAGCCACTGAAGCTTTCTTT. Encoded protein: CASSKQGKATEAFF.

The gene calls are TRBV5-8 and TRBJ2-3; the match to TRBD1 covers 7 bases. Germline-derived CDR1 and CDR2 are SGHTS and YDEGEE. The CDR3 consists of 15 residues. J was trimmed by 7 bases and V by 2 bases; bases with no gene match: 10. CDR3 region: CASSFRTGLANTQYF. In DNA, the CDR3 is TGTGCCAGCAGCTTTAGGACAGGCCTCGCAAATACGCAGTATTTT. Supplemented by reference TRBV5-8 and TRBJ2-3, the full variable domain reads EAGVTQSPTHLIKTRGQQATLRCSPISGHTSVYWYQQALGLGLQFLLWYDEGEERNRGNFPPRFSGRQFPNYSSELNVNALELEDSALYLCASSFRTGLANTQYFGPGTRLTVL.

The chain uses TRBV4-1 and TRBJ2-7, with D perhaps matching TRBD1 (6 bases). This CDR3 is 13 amino acids long. V was clipped by 3 bases and J by 4 bases, with 10 bases between them. CDR1 and CDR2 from the germline V gene are MGHRA and YSYEKL. Here the CDR3 reads CASSQTTGYEQYF. The CDR3 bases are TGCGCCAGCAGCCAGACCACAGGGTACGAGCAGTACTTC.

The chain recombines TRBV25-1 with TRBJ2-5, with a tentative D call TRBD2 (6 bases). The CDR3 has 15 residues. V was shortened by 3 bases and J by 9 bases, with 20 bases between the two germline ends. The germline V gene encodes CDR1 MGHDK and CDR2 SYGVNS. CDR3 in DNA: TGTGCCAGCAGTGAGCAACGGAGGGGAGGTAGGGCCCAGTACTTC. Residues: CASSEQRRGGRAQYF.

This clone occurred a few times. V usage is TRBV5-4 and J usage is TRBJ2-1; 8 bases line up with TRBD2. The germline V gene has CDR1 SGHNT and CDR2 YYREEE (reference sequence). With 0 bases clipped from V and 6 bases from J, the junction kept 5 bases outside the gene matches. There are 15 residues in the CDR3. For the CDR3, the DNA is TGTGCCAGCAGCTTGGGAGCGGGGGCCCCCAATGAGCAGTTCTTC. It is translated as CASSLGAGAPNEQFF.

V is TRBV12-5 and J is TRBJ1-5, with D possibly matching TRBD1 (6 bases). V lost 1 base and J 6 bases, leaving 16 bases between the germline ends. CDR1 LGHNT and CDR2 FRNRAP come from the germline V gene. CDR3 size: 16 residues. The CDR3 sequence: CASGLDGGRIGQPQHF. The CDR3 DNA is TGTGCTAGTGGTTTGGACGGGGGGCGGATTGGTCAGCCCCAGCATTTT.

The chain uses TRBV6-6 and TRBJ2-7; D gene ambiguous. The CDR3 runs 13 residues. The V end lost 5 bases, the J end lost 4 bases, and 12 bases lay between the germline ends. The germline gives CDR1 MNHNY, CDR2 SVGAGI (reference sequence). The CDR3 DNA is TGTGCCAGCAGTCCAGGACCTATGTACGAGCAGTACTTC. This gives the protein CASSPGPMYEQYF.

This clone was counted a few times. The J gene is TRBJ1-3, the V gene TRBV5-4, with D unresolved. V was trimmed by 0 bases and J by 0 bases, leaving 7 bases between them. CDR1 and CDR2 (germline): SGHNT, YYREEE (reference sequence). CDR3 length: 15 residues. CDR3 amino acids: CASSLGPSSGNTIYF. The CDR3 nucleotides are TGTGCCAGCAGCTTGGGCCCCAGCTCTGGAAACACCATATATTTT. The whole variable domain, filled in from reference TRBV5-4 and TRBJ1-3, reads ETGVTQSPTHLIKTRGQQVTLRCSSQSGHNTVSWYQQALGQGPQFIFQYYREEENGRGNFPPRFSGLQFPNYSSELNVNALELDDSALYLCASSLGPSSGNTIYFGEGSWLTVV.

The CDR3 here is CASSMVEAGANVLTF. The CDR3 DNA sequence: TGTGCCAGTAGTATGGTTGAGGCTGGGGCCAACGTCCTGACTTTC. The V and J genes are TRBV19 and TRBJ2-6; D is ambiguous. This CDR3 contains 15 residues. The germline V gene encodes CDR1 LNHDA and CDR2 SQIVND (reference sequence). V dropped 3 bases and J dropped 2 bases, with 8 bases sitting between them.

This clone was detected only a few times. The chain recombines TRBV5-1 with TRBJ1-2; 9 nucleotides agree with TRBD1. The CDR3 totals 14 residues. The V and J ends lost 0 bases and 7 bases, in that order; junction bases with no gene match: 4. Germline V gene sequence: CDR1 SGHRS, CDR2 YFSETQ. The CDR3 coding sequence is TGCGCCAGCAGCTTGGACAGGGGGCTTGGTGGCTACACCTTC. It specifies CASSLDRGLGGYTF.

This chain joins TRBV28 and TRBJ1-1; 9 positions agree with TRBD1. The trim removed 5 bases at V and 5 bases at J, leaving 6 bases unmatched. The CDR3 loop spans 14 amino acids. CDR1 and CDR2 from the germline V gene are MDHEN and SYDVKM. The CDR3 bases are TGTGCCAGCAGTCCCTGGGACAGGGAGACTGAAGCTTTCTTT. This codes for CASSPWDRETEAFF.